This T cell receptor (beta chain) was identified in a study of T cells in Graves' hyperthyroidism and ophthalmopathy. CDR3 length equals 11 residues. The V gene lost 5 bases and the J gene lost 1 base, with 3 bases spanning the gap. Germline CDR1 SGHRS, CDR2 YFSETQ. Amplification of TCR beta CDR3 regions used RNA as the template. HTBI primers were the set used in a first-round RT-PCR of the TCR CDR3. TCRdb used MiXCR to reprocess the multiplex PCR reads, holding one entry per CDR3 protein. Of some 600,000 distinct CDR3 sequences in the sample, about 14% were seen once. The clonotype originates from a woman under 40 with Graves' hyperthyroidism that later progressed to Graves' ophthalmopathy. V usage is TRBV5-1 and J usage is TRBJ2-5; D gene unclear. Material: blood. For the CDR3, the DNA is TGCGCCAGCAGGATCCAAGAGACCCAGTACTTC. Protein product: CASRIQETQYF.